This T cell receptor beta chain came from a study of T-cell reconstitution after alpha-beta-depleted transplantation in children. This sample's TCRbeta library carried unique molecular identifier barcodes. TCRdb itself ran the PCR reads through MiXCR, one entry per CDR3 protein. The sample lists about 540,000 distinct CDR3 sequences, 20% to 30% occurring once. The source of this sequence is a boy under two years old with Wiskott-Aldrich syndrome, due to receive a stem cell transplant. The source material was PBMCs, sampled before TCRalphabeta/CD19-depleted stem cell transplant.

The CDR3 DNA reads as TGCAGTGCTAGCGCTCAGGGAGTGAATCAGCCCCAGCATTTT. It translates to CSASAQGVNQPQHF. V and J are TRBV20-1 and TRBJ1-5, with D perhaps TRBD1 (5 bases). The germline V and J ends were trimmed by 3 bases and 4 bases, with 13 bases remaining between them. CDR3 length: 14 residues. The germline CDR1 and CDR2 sequences are DFQATT and SNEGSKA (reference sequence).